What follows are 14 T cell receptor beta chains derived from one specimen sequenced in a study of cytomegalovirus exposure and HLA in healthy donors. The PCR contained 60 Vbeta and 13 Jbeta primers. Sequenced by immunoSEQ multiplex PCR; TCRdb stores in-frame clones only, minus some. This sample carries 95,000 to 100,000 clones, approximately 77% of them seen once, and the ten largest clones take approximately 8%. Sample: PBMCs. All receptors derive from a female donor in good health and CMV-seronegative.

For the CDR3, the DNA is TGTGCCAGCAGTCCGAGTACCTACAATGAGCAGTTCTTC. Amino acids: CASSPSTYNEQFF. The chain recombines TRBV14 with TRBJ2-1; the D is unclear. CDR1 is SGHDN and CDR2 is FVKESK in the germline V gene. The CDR3 totals 13 residues. V was shortened by 6 bases and J by 2 bases, with 8 bases between the two germline ends.

The rearrangement links TRBV7-8 to TRBJ2-3; a weak D match, TRBD2 (5 bases). Germline assignment: CDR1 SGHVS and CDR2 FQNEAQ. V shed 1 base and J shed 3 bases, with 20 bases lying between them. The CDR3 is 18 residues long. The CDR3 DNA reads as TGTGCCAGCAGCTTAGGAGGCAGGATGAGGGATTGGACAGATACGCAGTATTTT. Translated: CASSLGGRMRDWTDTQYF.

J is TRBJ2-1 and V is TRBV9, with D uncertain. The germline V gene encodes CDR1 SGDLS and CDR2 YYNGEE. The germline V and J ends were trimmed by 0 bases and 4 bases, with 5 bases remaining between them. This CDR3 is 13 amino acids long. The CDR3 DNA reads as TGTGCCAGCAGCGTAGGGAGTTACAATGAGCAGTTCTTC. Its protein is CASSVGSYNEQFF.

This chain uses TRBV29-1 with TRBJ1-4, with D maybe TRBD1 (5 bases). The CDR3 length is 13 residues. In germline, CDR1 is SQVTM, CDR2 ANQGSEA. V lost 7 bases and J lost 6, with 15 bases in between. The CDR3 bases are TGCAGCGGGCAGGGTTGGGCTGATGAAAAACTGTTTTTT. This encodes CSGQGWADEKLFF. Using reference TRBV29-1 and TRBJ1-4 for the parts outside the CDR3, the full variable domain is SAVISQKPSRDICQRGTSLTIQCQVDSQVTMMFWYRQQPGQSLTLIATANQGSEATYESGFVIDKFPISRPNLTFSTLTVSNMSPEDSSIYLCSGQGWADEKLFFGSGTQLSVL.

V and J are TRBV5-1 and TRBJ2-1; tentatively, D is TRBD2 (6 bases). Germline CDR1 and CDR2: SGHRS and YFSETQ. V lost 1 base and J 3 bases, leaving 11 bases between the germline ends. The length of the CDR3 is 15 residues. CDR3 residues: CASSLLGGNYNEQFF. The CDR3 bases are TGCGCCAGCAGCTTGCTCGGGGGTAACTACAATGAGCAGTTCTTC.

The chain carries TRBV7-9 and TRBJ2-1; 10 positions match TRBD1. In germline, CDR1 is SEHNR, CDR2 FQNEAQ (reference sequence). Trimming at V came to 1 base and at J to 10 bases, leaving 7 bases not matched to a gene. This CDR3 is 15 amino acids long. The CDR3 sequence is CASSLDGTGADEQFF. The CDR3 region has the DNA TGTGCCAGCAGCTTAGATGGGACAGGGGCGGACGAGCAGTTCTTC.

This clone came up once. Here the CDR3 reads CASSYEAAGGYTF. Written as DNA, the CDR3 is TGTGCCAGCAGTTACGAGGCAGCGGGTGGCTACACCTTC. V is TRBV6-5 and J is TRBJ1-2; D unresolved. This CDR3 region has 13 residues. V lost 2 bases and J 7 bases, leaving 11 bases between the germline ends. CDR1 and CDR2 from the germline V gene are MNHEY and SVGAGI.

The gene calls are TRBV10-3 and TRBJ2-5; D ambiguous. This CDR3 region has 14 residues. Germline V gene sequence: CDR1 ENHRY, CDR2 SYGVKD. V was trimmed by 4 bases and J by 4 bases, leaving 13 bases between them. The CDR3 sequence: CAISVSPPGETQYF. The CDR3 nucleotides are TGTGCCATCAGTGTTTCCCCCCCGGGAGAGACCCAGTACTTC.

V gene TRBV2 combines with J gene TRBJ1-5; a possible D gene is TRBD1 (5 bases). The germline V and J ends were trimmed by 1 base and 7 bases, with 11 bases remaining between them. CDR3 size: 14 residues. Germline CDR1 is SNHLY and CDR2 is FYNNEI. CDR3 amino acids: CASSEEWGRQPQHF. The DNA for the CDR3 is TGTGCCAGCAGTGAAGAGTGGGGGAGGCAGCCCCAGCATTTT.

This clone was seen only a few times. The chain employs TRBV5-1 and TRBJ2-7; a possible D gene is TRBD2 (6 bases). This CDR3 is 15 amino acids long. CDR1 is SGHRS, CDR2 YFSETQ, per germline. V lost 5 bases and J lost 7, with 22 bases in between. In DNA form, the CDR3 reads TGCGCCAGCAGACCCCAGGAAACCGGGAGCGGTGAGCAGTACTTC. Translation: CASRPQETGSGEQYF.

The chain recombines TRBV29-1 with TRBJ2-5; TRBD1 matches 7 bases. The better agreement between TRBJ2-7 and the DNA end casts doubt on the J call. CDR1 is SQVTM and CDR2 is ANQGSEA in the germline V gene. This CDR3 is built from 14 residues. CDR3 residues: CSVVDRAPSYEQYF. DNA for the CDR3: TGCAGCGTAGTCGACAGGGCCCCTTCCTACGAGCAGTACTTC.

The J gene is TRBJ2-1, the V gene TRBV4-1, with TRBD2 matching over 11 bases. The V gene's germline CDR1 is MGHRA and CDR2 YSYEKL. CDR3 size: 15 residues. Trimming removed 4 bases from V and 8 bases from J; junction bases left unmatched: 7. This chain's CDR3 is CASSRTSGSEDEQFF. The CDR3 nucleotides are TGCGCCAGCAGCCGAACTAGCGGGAGTGAGGATGAGCAGTTCTTC.

The CDR3 region has the DNA TGTGCCAGCAGCTTACAGGGTCCGTACACCGGGGAGCTGTTTTTT. The encoded protein is CASSLQGPYTGELFF. The rearrangement links TRBV7-9 to TRBJ2-2, with D maybe TRBD1 (5 bases). CDR1 SEHNR and CDR2 FQNEAQ come from the germline V gene (reference sequence). The length of the CDR3 is 15 residues. With 2 bases removed from V and 3 bases from J, the gap between germline ends came to 10 bases.

The chain has TRBV6-5 and TRBJ2-2, with D perhaps TRBD1 (7 bases). Germline V CDR1 and CDR2: MNHEY, SVGAGI. The CDR3 loop spans 15 amino acids. V lost 5 bases and J lost 7, with 17 bases in between. CDR3: CASSHDRAGGGELFF. The CDR3 coding sequence is TGTGCCAGCAGTCACGACAGGGCCGGGGGCGGGGAGCTGTTTTTT.